Below, 9 T cell receptor beta chains from the same sample are listed, as sequenced in a study of blood T cell repertoires in COVID-19. Profiling relied on immunoSEQ multiplex PCR, and the TCRdb table lists in-frame clones only, not all of them. The sample contains under 250,000 clones, about 83% of which appear only once. The sequenced material came from PBMCs or T cells enriched from blood (not recorded which). The receptors shown here come from a woman aged 45 to 65 who had been exposed to COVID-19.

The chain uses TRBV18 and TRBJ1-4; TRBD1 is a possible D gene (6 bases). V lost 1 base, J lost 7 bases, and 16 bases lay in between. The CDR3 loop spans 16 amino acids. From germline, CDR1 is KGHSH and CDR2 LQKENI. The CDR3 here is CASSPQQQGIGEKLFF. CDR3 sequence (DNA): TGTGCCAGCTCACCACAGCAGCAGGGGATCGGTGAAAAACTGTTTTTT.

The V and J genes are TRBV6-2 or TRBV6-3 and TRBJ1-2; no reliable D call. The CDR3 is made up of 16 amino acids. V was pared by 0 bases and J by 4 bases, with 15 bases between. Germline lookup yields CDR1 MNHEY and CDR2 SVGEGT. For the CDR3, the DNA is TGTGCCAGCAGTTACTCCGCAGTAGGAGAGGGCTATGGCTACACCTTC. It encodes CASSYSAVGEGYGYTF.

V usage is TRBV3-1 (or the pseudogene TRBV3-2) and J usage is TRBJ2-3; 9 nucleotides line up with TRBD2. Germline V gives CDR1 LGHDT, CDR2 YNNKEL (reference sequence). This CDR3 contains 18 residues. Losses at the gene ends were 4 bases for V and 5 bases for J; bases not matched to a gene: 16. DNA of the CDR3: TGTGCCAGCAGCCCCCTACCCGGTGCGGGGGGGCCACAAGATACGCAGTATTTT. As protein: CASSPLPGAGGPQDTQYF.

This rearrangement joins TRBV7-3 to TRBJ1-6; D gene unclear. Trimming pared 0 bases from V and 7 bases from J, leaving 13 bases between. This CDR3 contains 16 residues. Germline V lookup: CDR1 SGHTA, CDR2 FQGTGA. Here the CDR3 reads CASSLTGDTVNSPLHF. CDR3 sequence (DNA): TGTGCCAGCAGCTTAACGGGAGACACCGTAAATTCACCCCTCCACTTT. Filled out from reference TRBV7-3 and TRBJ1-6, the complete variable domain reads GAGVSQTPSNKVTEKGKYVELRCDPISGHTALYWYRQSLGQGPEFLIYFQGTGAADDSGLPNDRFFAVRPEGSVSTLKIQRTERGDSAVYLCASSLTGDTVNSPLHFGNGTRLTVT.

J is TRBJ2-3 and V is TRBV29-1; tentatively, D is TRBD1 (5 bases). The CDR3 is 16 residues long. Germline V gene lookup returns CDR1 SQVTM and CDR2 ANQGSEA. Trimming pared 2 bases from V and 2 bases from J, leaving 17 bases between. As DNA, the CDR3 is TGCAGCGTTGAACCGGGTGTGGGGCCCCTCACAGATACGCAGTATTTT. This translates into CSVEPGVGPLTDTQYF.

V and J are TRBV6-5 and TRBJ1-6; D perhaps matches TRBD1 (6 bases). Per germline, CDR1 MNHEY and CDR2 SVGAGI. With 6 bases removed from V and 7 bases from J, the gap between germline ends came to 16 bases. CDR3 length equals 15 residues. The CDR3 coding sequence is TGTGCCAGCAGCAAACAGCAGGGGCCCAATTCACCCCTCCACTTT. Residues: CASSKQQGPNSPLHF.

This chain uses TRBV27 with TRBJ1-4; D possibly corresponds to TRBD1 (6 bases). The V end was cut by 3 bases, the J end by 0 bases, with 23 bases between. CDR3 length: 20 residues. The germline V gene encodes CDR1 MNHEY and CDR2 SMNVEV (reference sequence). The CDR3 DNA sequence: TGTGCCAGCAGTTTCCATCCCTTCAGGGGCGTTGGGTCAACTAATGAAAAACTGTTTTTT. Translating it yields CASSFHPFRGVGSTNEKLFF.

The chain is built from TRBV28 and TRBJ2-1, with D possibly being TRBD1 (5 bases). V dropped 6 bases and J dropped 7 bases, with 13 bases sitting between them. Looked up from germline, CDR1 is MDHEN and CDR2 is SYDVKM. The CDR3 is 13 amino acids. Here the CDR3 DNA reads TGTGCCAGCAGCCCCCGCGACAGTAATGAGCAGTTCTTC. Its protein is CASSPRDSNEQFF. The entire variable domain, with the rest obtained from reference TRBV28 and TRBJ2-1, is as follows: DVKVTQSSRYLVKRTGEKVFLECVQDMDHENMFWYRQDPGLGLRLIYFSYDVKMKEKGDIPEGYSVSREKKERFSLILESASTNQTSMYLCASSPRDSNEQFFGPGTRLTVL.

This clone showed up just a few times. V usage is TRBV5-1 and J usage is TRBJ2-5; 9 bases align to TRBD2. The J segment lost 5 bases and the V segment lost 3 bases, leaving 11 bases of the junction unmatched. The germline V gene encodes CDR1 SGHRS and CDR2 YFSETQ. The CDR3 sequence is 16 residues long. CDR3 in DNA: TGCGCCAGCAGCTCCGAAGGAGCGGGGGGCGACGAGACCCAGTACTTC. Its protein is CASSSEGAGGDETQYF.